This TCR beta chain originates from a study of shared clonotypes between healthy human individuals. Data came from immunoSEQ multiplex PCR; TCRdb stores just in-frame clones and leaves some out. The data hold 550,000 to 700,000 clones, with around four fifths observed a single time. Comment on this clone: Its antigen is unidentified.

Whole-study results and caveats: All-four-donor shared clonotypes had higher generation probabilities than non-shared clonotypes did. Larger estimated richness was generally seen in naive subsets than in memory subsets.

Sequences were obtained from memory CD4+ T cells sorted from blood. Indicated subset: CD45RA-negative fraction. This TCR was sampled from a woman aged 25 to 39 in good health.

The CDR3 nucleotides are TGTGCCAGCAGTTACCAGGGACAGGGTTATGGCTACACCTTC. Translation gives CASSYQGQGYGYTF. The rearrangement joins TRBV6-5 to TRBJ1-2; TRBD1 matches 9 bases. The CDR3 has 14 residues. Germline V CDR1 and CDR2: MNHEY, SVGAGI. J gave up 5 bases and V 2 bases, and 3 bases lay outside the gene matches.